This TCR beta chain came from a study of T cell repertoires in cytomegalovirus infection. Background on the study: Well-studied HLA-B-restricted CMV epitopes were used in the study alongside recently identified HLA-C-restricted ones.

TCRdb reanalysed the reads using MiXCR and keeps one entry per CDR3 protein. The sample holds 250,000 to 300,000 distinct CDR3 sequences, roughly a fifth seen once. As for this clonotype: Its matching antigen is unknown.

Germline CDR1 and CDR2: MNHEY and SVGEGT. V lost 0 bases, J lost 8 bases, and 4 bases stayed unmatched. This CDR3 has 13 amino acids. The sequence was obtained from a human donor in good health (CMV status not recorded). Some clones in this sample may be carry-over from other donors' samples. V usage is TRBV6-2 or TRBV6-3 and J usage is TRBJ2-7; 7 nucleotides align to TRBD2. The source was cultured PBMCs, collected from culture after CMV antigen stimulation. The CDR3 region is CASSYSRGTKQYF. CDR3 coding DNA: TGTGCCAGCAGTTACTCCCGGGGGACTAAGCAGTACTTC.